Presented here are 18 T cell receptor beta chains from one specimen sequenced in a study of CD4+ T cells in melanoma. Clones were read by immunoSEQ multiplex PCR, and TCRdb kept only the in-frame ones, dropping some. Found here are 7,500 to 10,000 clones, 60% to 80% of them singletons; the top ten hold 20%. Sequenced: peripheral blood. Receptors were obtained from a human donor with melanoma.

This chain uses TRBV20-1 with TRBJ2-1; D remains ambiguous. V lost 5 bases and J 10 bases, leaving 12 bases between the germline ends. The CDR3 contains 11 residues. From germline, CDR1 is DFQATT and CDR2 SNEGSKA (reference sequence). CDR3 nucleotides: TGCAGTGCTGGGCCGACTTCAGAGCAGTTCTTC. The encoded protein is CSAGPTSEQFF.

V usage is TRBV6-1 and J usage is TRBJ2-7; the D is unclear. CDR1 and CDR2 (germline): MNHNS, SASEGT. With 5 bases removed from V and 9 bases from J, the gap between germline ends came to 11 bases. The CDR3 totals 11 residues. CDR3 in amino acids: CASSYSWAQYF. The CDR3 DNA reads TGTGCCAGCAGTTATTCCTGGGCGCAGTACTTC.

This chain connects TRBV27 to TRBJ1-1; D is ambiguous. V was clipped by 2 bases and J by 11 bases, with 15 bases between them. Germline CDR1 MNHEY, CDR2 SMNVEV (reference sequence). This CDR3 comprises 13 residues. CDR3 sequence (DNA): TGTGCCAGCAGTTTAGCCTTAGGCGGTGAGGCTTTCTTT. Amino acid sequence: CASSLALGGEAFF.

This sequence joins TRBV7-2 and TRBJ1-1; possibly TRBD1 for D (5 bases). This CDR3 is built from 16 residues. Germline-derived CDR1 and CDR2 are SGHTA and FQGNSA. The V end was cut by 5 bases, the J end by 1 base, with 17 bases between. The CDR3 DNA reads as TGTGCCAGCAGCCCCCAGGTTGGACAAACGAACACTGAAGCTTTCTTT. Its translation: CASSPQVGQTNTEAFF.

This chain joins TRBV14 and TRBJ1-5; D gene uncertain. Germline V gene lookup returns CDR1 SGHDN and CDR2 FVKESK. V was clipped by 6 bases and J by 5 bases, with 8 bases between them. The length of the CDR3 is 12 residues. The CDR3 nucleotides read TGTGCCAGCAGTCTTGGCCATCAGCCCCAGCATTTT. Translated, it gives CASSLGHQPQHF.

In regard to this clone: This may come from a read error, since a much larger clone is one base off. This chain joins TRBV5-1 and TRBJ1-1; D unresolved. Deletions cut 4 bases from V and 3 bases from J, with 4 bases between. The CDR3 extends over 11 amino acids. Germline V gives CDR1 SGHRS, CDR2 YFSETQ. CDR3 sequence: CASSTDTEAFF. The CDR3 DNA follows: TGCGCCAGCAGCACGGACACTGAAGCTTTCTTT.

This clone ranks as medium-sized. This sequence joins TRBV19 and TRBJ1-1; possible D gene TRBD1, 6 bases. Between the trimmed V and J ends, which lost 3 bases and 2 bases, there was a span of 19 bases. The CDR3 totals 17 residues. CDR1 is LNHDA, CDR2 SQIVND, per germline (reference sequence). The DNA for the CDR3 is TGTGCCAGTAGTATCGGGACTGGGGGGGCAGGAAACACTGAAGCTTTCTTT. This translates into CASSIGTGGAGNTEAFF.

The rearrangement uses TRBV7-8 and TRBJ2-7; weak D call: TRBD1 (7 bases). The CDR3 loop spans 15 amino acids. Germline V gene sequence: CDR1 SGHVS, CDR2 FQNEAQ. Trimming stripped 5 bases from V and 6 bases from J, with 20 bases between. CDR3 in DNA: TGTGCCAGCAGCCACGCAGGGGGGTGGACGAGCGAGCAGTACTTC. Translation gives CASSHAGGWTSEQYF.

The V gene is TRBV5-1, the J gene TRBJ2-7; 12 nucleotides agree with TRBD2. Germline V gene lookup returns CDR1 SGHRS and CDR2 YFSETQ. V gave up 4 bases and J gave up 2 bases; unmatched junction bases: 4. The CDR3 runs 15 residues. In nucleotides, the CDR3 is TGCGCCAGCAGCCCCGGACTAGCGGGGCCCTACGAGCAGTACTTC. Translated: CASSPGLAGPYEQYF.

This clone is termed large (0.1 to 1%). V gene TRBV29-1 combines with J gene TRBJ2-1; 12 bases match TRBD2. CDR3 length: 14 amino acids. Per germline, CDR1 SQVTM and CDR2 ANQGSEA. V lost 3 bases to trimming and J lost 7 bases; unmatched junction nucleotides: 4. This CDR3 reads CSVDPSGGGNEQFF. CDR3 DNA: TGCAGCGTTGATCCTAGCGGGGGGGGGAATGAGCAGTTCTTC.

The DNA for the CDR3 is TGTGCCAGCAGCTTAGGCACCACCTACGAGCAGTACTTC. This codes for CASSLGTTYEQYF. The chain employs TRBV7-9 and TRBJ2-7; D call uncertain. V was cut by 1 base and J by 2 bases, with 6 bases left in between. This CDR3 is 13 amino acids long. Germline V gene sequence: CDR1 SEHNR, CDR2 FQNEAQ (reference sequence). Using reference TRBV7-9 and TRBJ2-7 for the parts outside the CDR3, the full variable domain is DTGVSQNPRHKITKRGQNVTFRCDPISEHNRLYWYRQTLGQGPEFLTYFQNEAQLEKSRLLSDRFSAERPKGSFSTLEIQRTEQGDSAMYLCASSLGTTYEQYFGPGTRLTVT.

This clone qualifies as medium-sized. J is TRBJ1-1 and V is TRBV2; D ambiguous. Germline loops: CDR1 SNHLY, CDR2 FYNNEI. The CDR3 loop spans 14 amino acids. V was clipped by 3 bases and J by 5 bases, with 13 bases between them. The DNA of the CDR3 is TGTGCCAGCAGTGATTCGCTGGGGTTTACTGAAGCTTTCTTT. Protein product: CASSDSLGFTEAFF.

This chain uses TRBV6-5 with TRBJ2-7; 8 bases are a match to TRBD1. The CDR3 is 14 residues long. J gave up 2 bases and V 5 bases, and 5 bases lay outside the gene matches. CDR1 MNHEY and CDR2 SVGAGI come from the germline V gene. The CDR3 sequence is CASSTGQAAYEQYF. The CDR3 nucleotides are TGTGCCAGCAGTACGGGACAGGCCGCCTACGAGCAGTACTTC.

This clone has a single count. Here the CDR3 reads CASSPRSRPELNGYTF. DNA of the CDR3: TGTGCCAGCTCACCAAGGTCCAGACCCGAGTTGAATGGCTACACCTTC. The chain uses TRBV18 and TRBJ1-2; D call uncertain. The germline V gene encodes CDR1 KGHSH and CDR2 LQKENI. V lost 2 bases and J 6 bases, leaving 19 bases between the germline ends. The CDR3 has 16 amino acids.

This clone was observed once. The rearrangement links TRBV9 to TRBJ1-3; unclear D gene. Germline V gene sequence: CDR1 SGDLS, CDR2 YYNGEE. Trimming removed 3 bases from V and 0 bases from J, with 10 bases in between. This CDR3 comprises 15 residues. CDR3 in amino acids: CASSGLWSSGNTIYF. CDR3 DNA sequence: TGTGCCAGCAGCGGGCTATGGAGCTCTGGAAACACCATATATTTT.

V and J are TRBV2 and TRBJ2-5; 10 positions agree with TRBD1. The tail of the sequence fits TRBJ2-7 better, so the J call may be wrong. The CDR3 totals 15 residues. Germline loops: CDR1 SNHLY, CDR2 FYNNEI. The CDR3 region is CASRAIGTGAYEQYF. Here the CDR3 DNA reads TGTGCCAGCAGAGCAATCGGGACAGGGGCCTACGAGCAGTACTTC.

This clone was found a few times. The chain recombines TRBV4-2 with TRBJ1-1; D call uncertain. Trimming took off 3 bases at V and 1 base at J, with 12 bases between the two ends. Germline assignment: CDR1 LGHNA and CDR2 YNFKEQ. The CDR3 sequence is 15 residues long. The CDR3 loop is CASSQRLQRNTEAFF. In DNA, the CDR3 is TGTGCCAGCAGCCAGAGACTACAGAGGAACACTGAAGCTTTCTTT.

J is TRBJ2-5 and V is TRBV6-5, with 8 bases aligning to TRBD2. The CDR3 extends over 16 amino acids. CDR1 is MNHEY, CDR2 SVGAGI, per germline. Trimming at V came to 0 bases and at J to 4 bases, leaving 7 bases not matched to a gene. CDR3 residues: CASSYSRDLAGETQYF. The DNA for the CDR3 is TGTGCCAGCAGTTACTCGAGGGACCTAGCGGGAGAGACCCAGTACTTC.